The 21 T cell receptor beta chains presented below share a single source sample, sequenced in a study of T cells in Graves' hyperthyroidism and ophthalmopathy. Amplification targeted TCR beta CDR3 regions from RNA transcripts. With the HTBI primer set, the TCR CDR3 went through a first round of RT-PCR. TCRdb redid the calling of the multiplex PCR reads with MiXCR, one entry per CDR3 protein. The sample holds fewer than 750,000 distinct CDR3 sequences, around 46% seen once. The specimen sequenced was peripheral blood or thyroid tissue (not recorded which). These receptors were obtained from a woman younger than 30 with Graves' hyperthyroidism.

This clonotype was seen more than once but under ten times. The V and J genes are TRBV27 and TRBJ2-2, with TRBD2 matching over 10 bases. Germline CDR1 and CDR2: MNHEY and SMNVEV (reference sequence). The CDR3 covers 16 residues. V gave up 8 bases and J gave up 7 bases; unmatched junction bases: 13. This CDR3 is CASQGWLAGAGGELFF. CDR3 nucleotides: TGTGCCAGCCAGGGGTGGCTAGCGGGAGCGGGCGGGGAGCTGTTTTTT.

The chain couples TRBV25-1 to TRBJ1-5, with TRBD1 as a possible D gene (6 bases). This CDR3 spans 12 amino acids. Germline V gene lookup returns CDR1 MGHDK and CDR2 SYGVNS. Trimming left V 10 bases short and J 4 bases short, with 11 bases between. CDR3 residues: CANGGQNQPQHF. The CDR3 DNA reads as TGTGCCAATGGGGGACAAAATCAGCCCCAGCATTTT.

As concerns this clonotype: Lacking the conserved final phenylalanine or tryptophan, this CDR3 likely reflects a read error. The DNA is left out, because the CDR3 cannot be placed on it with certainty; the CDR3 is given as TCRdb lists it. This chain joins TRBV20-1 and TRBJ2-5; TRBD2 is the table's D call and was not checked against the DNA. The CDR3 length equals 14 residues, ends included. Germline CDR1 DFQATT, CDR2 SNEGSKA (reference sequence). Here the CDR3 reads CSARDVAGAKRPST.

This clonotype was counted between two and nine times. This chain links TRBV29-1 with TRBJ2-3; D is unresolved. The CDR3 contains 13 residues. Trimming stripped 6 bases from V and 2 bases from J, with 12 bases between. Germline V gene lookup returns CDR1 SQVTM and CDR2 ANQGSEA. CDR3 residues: CSVATLLTDTQYF. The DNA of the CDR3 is TGCAGCGTAGCAACACTCCTCACAGATACGCAGTATTTT.

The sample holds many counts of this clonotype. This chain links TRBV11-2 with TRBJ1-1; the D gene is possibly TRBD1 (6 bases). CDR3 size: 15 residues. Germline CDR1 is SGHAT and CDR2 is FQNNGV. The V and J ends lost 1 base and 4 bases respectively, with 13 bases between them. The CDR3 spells CASSLVAGAFTEAFF. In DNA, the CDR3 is TGTGCCAGCAGCTTAGTGGCGGGGGCTTTCACTGAAGCTTTCTTT.

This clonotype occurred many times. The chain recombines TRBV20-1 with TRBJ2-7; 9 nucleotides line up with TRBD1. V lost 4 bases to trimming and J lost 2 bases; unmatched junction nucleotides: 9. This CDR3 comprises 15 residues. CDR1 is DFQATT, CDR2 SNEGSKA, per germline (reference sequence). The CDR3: CSATQDRGSTYEQYF. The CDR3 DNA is TGCAGTGCTACCCAAGACAGGGGGTCGACCTACGAGCAGTACTTC.

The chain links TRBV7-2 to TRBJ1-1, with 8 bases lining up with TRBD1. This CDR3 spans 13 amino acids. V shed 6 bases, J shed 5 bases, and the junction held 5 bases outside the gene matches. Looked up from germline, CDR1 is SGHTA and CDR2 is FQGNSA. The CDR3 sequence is CASSTDRETEAFF. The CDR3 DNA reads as TGTGCCAGCAGTACGGACAGGGAGACTGAAGCTTTCTTT.

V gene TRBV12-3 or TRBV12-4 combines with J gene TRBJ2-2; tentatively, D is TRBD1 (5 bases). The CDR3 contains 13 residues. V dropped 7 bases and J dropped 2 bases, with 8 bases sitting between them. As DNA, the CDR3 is TGTGCCAGCATGGGGCGCAACACCGGGGAGCTGTTTTTT. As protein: CASMGRNTGELFF.

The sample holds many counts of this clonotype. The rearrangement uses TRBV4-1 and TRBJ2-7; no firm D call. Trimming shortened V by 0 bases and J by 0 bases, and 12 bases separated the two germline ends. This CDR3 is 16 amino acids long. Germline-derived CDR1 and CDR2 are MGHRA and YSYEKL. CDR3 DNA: TGCGCCAGCAGCCAAGAGTCCTTCATGGGCTCCTACGAGCAGTACTTC. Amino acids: CASSQESFMGSYEQYF.

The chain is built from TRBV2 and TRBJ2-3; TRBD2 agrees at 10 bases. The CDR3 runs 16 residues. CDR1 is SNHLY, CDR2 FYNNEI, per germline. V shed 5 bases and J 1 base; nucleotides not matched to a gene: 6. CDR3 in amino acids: CASSPIGTSGTDTQYF. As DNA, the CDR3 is TGTGCCAGCAGTCCTATCGGGACTAGCGGCACAGATACGCAGTATTTT. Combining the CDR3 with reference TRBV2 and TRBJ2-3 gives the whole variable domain EPEVTQTPSHQVTQMGQEVILRCVPISNHLYFYWYRQILGQKVEFLVSFYNNEISEKSEIFDDQFSVERPDGSNFTLKIRSTKLEDSAMYFCASSPIGTSGTDTQYFGPGTRLTVL.

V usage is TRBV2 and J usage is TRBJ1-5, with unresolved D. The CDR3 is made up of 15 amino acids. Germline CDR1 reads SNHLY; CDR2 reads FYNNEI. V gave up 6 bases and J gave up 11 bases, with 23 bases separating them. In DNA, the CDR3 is TGTGCCAGCAGCCCGATTCCCGGACGCCTCGGGGCCCAGCATTTT. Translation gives CASSPIPGRLGAQHF.

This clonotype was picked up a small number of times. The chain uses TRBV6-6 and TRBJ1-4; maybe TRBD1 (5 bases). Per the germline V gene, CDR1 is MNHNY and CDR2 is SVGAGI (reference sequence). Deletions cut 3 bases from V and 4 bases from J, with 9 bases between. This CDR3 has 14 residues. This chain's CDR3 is CASSYLGGNEKLFF. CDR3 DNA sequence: TGTGCCAGCAGTTATCTGGGGGGTAATGAAAAACTGTTTTTT.

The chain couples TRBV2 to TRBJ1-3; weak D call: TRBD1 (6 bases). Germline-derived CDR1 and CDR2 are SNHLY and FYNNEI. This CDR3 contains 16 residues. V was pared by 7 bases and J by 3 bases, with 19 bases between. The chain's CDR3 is CASTPDPQGYGNTIYF. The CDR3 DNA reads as TGTGCCAGCACCCCTGACCCACAGGGCTATGGAAACACCATATATTTT.

Here the CDR3 DNA reads TGTGCCAGCAGCCGACAGAGGAACACTGAAGCTTTCTTT. Translating gives CASSRQRNTEAFF. V is TRBV7-2 and J is TRBJ1-1; TRBD1 is a possible D gene (5 bases). This CDR3 has 13 amino acids. V gave up 5 bases and J gave up 1 base, with 8 bases separating them. The germline V gene encodes CDR1 SGHTA and CDR2 FQGNSA.

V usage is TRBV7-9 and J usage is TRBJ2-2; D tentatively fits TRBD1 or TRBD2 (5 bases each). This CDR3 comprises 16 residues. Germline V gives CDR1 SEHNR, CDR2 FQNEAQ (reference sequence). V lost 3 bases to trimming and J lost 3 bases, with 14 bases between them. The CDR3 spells CASSLVVGVDTGELFF. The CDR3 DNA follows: TGTGCCAGCAGCTTGGTTGTGGGGGTAGACACCGGGGAGCTGTTTTTT.

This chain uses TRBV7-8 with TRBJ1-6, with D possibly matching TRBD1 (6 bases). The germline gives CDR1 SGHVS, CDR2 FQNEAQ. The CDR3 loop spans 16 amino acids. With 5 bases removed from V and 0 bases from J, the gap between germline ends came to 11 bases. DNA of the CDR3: TGTGCCAGCAGCCACACAGGGAGCTCCTATAATTCACCCCTCCACTTT. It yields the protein CASSHTGSSYNSPLHF.

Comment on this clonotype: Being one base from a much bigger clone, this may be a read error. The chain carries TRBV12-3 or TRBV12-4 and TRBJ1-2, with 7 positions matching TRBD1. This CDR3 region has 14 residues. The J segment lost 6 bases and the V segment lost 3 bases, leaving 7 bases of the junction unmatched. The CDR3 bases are TGTGCCAGCAGTTTTGCAGGGGGACTTAATGGCTACACCTTC. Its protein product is CASSFAGGLNGYTF.

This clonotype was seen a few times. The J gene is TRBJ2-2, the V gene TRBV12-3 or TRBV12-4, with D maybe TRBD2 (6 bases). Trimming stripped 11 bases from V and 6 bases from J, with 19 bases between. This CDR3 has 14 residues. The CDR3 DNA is TGTGCCTCCCAGGAACTAGCTTATGCCGGGGAGCTGTTTTTT. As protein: CASQELAYAGELFF.

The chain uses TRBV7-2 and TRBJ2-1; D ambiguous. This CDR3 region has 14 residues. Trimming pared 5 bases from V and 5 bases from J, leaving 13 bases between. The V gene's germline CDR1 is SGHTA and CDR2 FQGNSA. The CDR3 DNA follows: TGTGCCAGCAGCCCTCTCCGATCGAACAATGAGCAGTTCTTC. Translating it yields CASSPLRSNNEQFF. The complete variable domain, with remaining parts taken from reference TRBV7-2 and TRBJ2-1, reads GAGVSQSPSNKVTEKGKDVELRCDPISGHTALYWYRQSLGQGLEFLIYFQGNSAPDKSGLPSDRFSAERTGGSVSTLTIQRTQQEDSAVYLCASSPLRSNNEQFFGPGTRLTVL.

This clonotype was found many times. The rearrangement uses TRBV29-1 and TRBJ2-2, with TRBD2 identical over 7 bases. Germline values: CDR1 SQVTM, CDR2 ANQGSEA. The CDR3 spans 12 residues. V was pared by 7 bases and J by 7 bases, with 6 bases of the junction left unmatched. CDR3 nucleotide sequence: TGCAGCGCCTCTCGCGGGGGCGGGGAGCTGTTTTTT. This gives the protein CSASRGGGELFF.

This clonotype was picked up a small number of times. The CDR3 DNA sequence: TGTGCCAGCATAGCCGGGTCTCTTAATGAAAAACTGTTTTTT. Its translation: CASIAGSLNEKLFF. This chain joins TRBV28 and TRBJ1-4; D is undetermined. Trimming shortened V by 7 bases and J by 4 bases, and 13 bases separated the two germline ends. The CDR3 sequence is 14 residues long. Germline CDR1 is MDHEN and CDR2 is SYDVKM.